This T cell receptor beta chain was captured by sequencing in a study of technical replicates of blood from several donors. The data were produced by immunoSEQ multiplex PCR, yet TCRdb's version contains in-frame clones alone and is incomplete. The sample has under 70,000 clones, roughly nine tenths seen once; the top ten hold under 0.5%. The clonotype comes from a human donor in good health. The sample taken for sequencing was T cells isolated from PBMCs.

For the CDR3, the DNA is TGTGCCACCATCGCGGTGGGAGGCTCCTACAATGAGCAGTTCTTC. Translation gives CATIAVGGSYNEQFF. The chain employs TRBV7-8 and TRBJ2-1, with D perhaps matching TRBD2 (6 bases). The CDR3 contains 15 residues. Between the trimmed V and J ends, which lost 10 bases and 0 bases, there was a span of 16 bases. Germline CDR1 and CDR2: SGHVS and FQNEAQ.